This T cell receptor (beta chain) was recorded in a study of cytomegalovirus exposure and HLA in healthy donors. For the study at large: Among a few hundred genotyped donors, around 81% fell in the Caucasian-associated ancestry cluster.

All the people who gave samples were healthy bone marrow donors. With respect to this clone: Its target is not known.

Per germline, CDR1 SGDLS and CDR2 YYNGEE. Germline trimming cut 1 base from V and 6 bases from J; bases unmatched to any gene: 4. The CDR3 is 16 residues long. The PCR employed 60 Vbeta primers together with 13 Jbeta primers. Using immunoSEQ multiplex PCR, the repertoire was profiled, and TCRdb retains in-frame clones only, with some absent. The sample holds under 200,000 clones; roughly 84% are singletons and the top ten take approximately 1.6%. General observations from the study: Among the sequence variants, a highly shared cluster was likely an artifact of sequencing. Indistinguishable V segments, including TRBV6-2 and TRBV6-3, were excluded.

This receptor was identified in a male donor in good health and CMV-seronegative. The material sequenced was PBMCs. The genes are TRBV9 and TRBJ2-2; TRBD2 aligns across 12 bases. The chain's CDR3 is CASSVWLAGGSGELFF. DNA for the CDR3: TGTGCCAGCAGCGTATGGCTAGCGGGGGGGTCCGGGGAGCTGTTTTTT.